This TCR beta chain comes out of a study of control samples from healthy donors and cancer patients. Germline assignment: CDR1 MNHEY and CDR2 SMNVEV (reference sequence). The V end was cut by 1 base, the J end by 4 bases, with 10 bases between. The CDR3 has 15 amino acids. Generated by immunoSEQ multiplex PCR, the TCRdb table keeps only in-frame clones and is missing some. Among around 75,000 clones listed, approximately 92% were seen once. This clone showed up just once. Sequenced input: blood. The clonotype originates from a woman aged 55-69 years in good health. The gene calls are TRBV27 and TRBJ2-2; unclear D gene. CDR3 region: CASSLWTSTTGELFF. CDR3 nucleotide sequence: TGTGCCAGCAGTTTATGGACCAGTACCACCGGGGAGCTGTTTTTT.